Following are 25 T cell receptor beta chains from one sample sequenced in a study of radiation and T cells in renal cell carcinoma. Treatment of the sample: treatment-naive control, cytoreductive nephrectomy. The method was immunoSEQ multiplex PCR; TCRdb's version includes in-frame clones alone and lacks a portion of them. The sample contains some 14,000 clones, 50% to 60% of which appear only once. The material was tumor tissue, obtained from a patient whose treatment was nephrectomy without radiotherapy. These receptors were taken from a man aged 45-65 years with renal cell carcinoma.

This clone was observed a single time. V and J are TRBV5-4 and TRBJ2-1; D perhaps matches TRBD2 (7 bases). The CDR3 extends over 16 amino acids. Germline V CDR1 and CDR2: SGHNT, YYREEE (reference sequence). Between the trimmed V and J ends, which lost 4 bases and 7 bases, there was a span of 21 bases. The CDR3 is CASSKSLGGAENEQFF. As DNA, the CDR3 is TGTGCCAGCAGCAAGTCCCTAGGGGGGGCGGAAAATGAGCAGTTCTTC.

The gene calls are TRBV5-6 and TRBJ1-2; TRBD1 matches at 8 bases. V shed 2 bases and J 2 bases; nucleotides not matched to a gene: 5. Germline CDR1 and CDR2: SGHDT and YYEEEE. The CDR3 contains 15 residues. CDR3 nucleotides: TGTGCCAGCAGCTTCTCGACAGGGGCAAACTATGGCTACACCTTC. Translation gives CASSFSTGANYGYTF. Using reference TRBV5-6 and TRBJ1-2 for the parts outside the CDR3, the full variable domain is DAGVTQSPTHLIKTRGQQVTLRCSPKSGHDTVSWYQQALGQGPQFIFQYYEEEERQRGNFPDRFSGHQFPNYSSELNVNALLLGDSALYLCASSFSTGANYGYTFGSGTRLTVV.

Of note for this clone: One junction end disagrees with the germline gene, perhaps due to a read error. The rearrangement links TRBV7-7 to TRBJ2-3; no clear D. The CDR3 length is 15 residues. CDR1 is SSHAT, CDR2 FNYEAQ, per germline (reference sequence). The CDR3 region has the DNA TGTGCTAGCAGCTTAGCCGCCCTAGGCACAGATACGCAGTATTTT. Its protein product is CASSLAALGTDTQYF.

This chain uses TRBV7-6 with TRBJ2-7; 10 bases are shared with TRBD2. The CDR3 has 16 amino acids. Losses at the gene ends were 2 bases for V and 5 bases for J; bases not matched to a gene: 9. Germline V gene data show CDR1 as SGHVS and CDR2 as FNYEAQ. The CDR3 nucleotides read TGTGCCAGCAGCTTATCGCCTAGCGGGAGTCTAGACGAGCAGTACTTC. Its translation is CASSLSPSGSLDEQYF.

This rearrangement joins TRBV7-6 to TRBJ2-2, with D unclear. This CDR3 has 16 residues. Trimming left V 2 bases short and J 5 bases short, with 15 bases between. CDR1 is SGHVS and CDR2 is FNYEAQ in the germline V gene. CDR3 sequence reads: CASSLLSGKRTGELFF. Here the CDR3 DNA reads TGTGCCAGCAGCTTATTATCGGGCAAACGAACCGGGGAGCTGTTTTTT. The whole variable domain, filled in from reference TRBV7-6 and TRBJ2-2, reads GAGVSQSPRYKVTKRGQDVALRCDPISGHVSLYWYRQALGQGPEFLTYFNYEAQQDKSGLPNDRFSAERPEGSISTLTIQRTEQRDSAMYRCASSLLSGKRTGELFFGEGSRLTVL.

CDR3 nucleotide sequence: TGTGCCAGCAGCTTCAGACTAGCGGGAGGGAACGAGCAGTACTTC. As protein: CASSFRLAGGNEQYF. The chain has TRBV13 and TRBJ2-7; 14 nucleotides match TRBD2. Germline V gives CDR1 PRHDT, CDR2 FYEKMQ (reference sequence). The CDR3 loop spans 15 amino acids. J gave up 5 bases and V 3 bases, and 3 bases lay outside the gene matches.

The genes are TRBV29-1 and TRBJ2-7, with 7 bases identical to TRBD2. V lost 3 bases and J lost 3; bases outside the gene matches: 14. Germline loops: CDR1 SQVTM, CDR2 ANQGSEA. This CDR3 has 16 amino acids. The CDR3 coding sequence is TGCAGCGTTGATGGGGCGACCCGGGGAGGGGACTACGAGCAGTACTTC. It encodes CSVDGATRGGDYEQYF.

The chain recombines TRBV2 with TRBJ2-7; 13 bases map to TRBD2. The V gene end was trimmed by 6 bases and the J gene end by 5 bases; junction bases not matched to a gene: 4. The CDR3 runs 14 residues. The germline gives CDR1 SNHLY, CDR2 FYNNEI. The CDR3 nucleotides read TGTGCCAGCAGGACTAGCGGGGGGTTTAACGAGCAGTACTTC. Protein product: CASRTSGGFNEQYF. The entire variable domain, with the rest obtained from reference TRBV2 and TRBJ2-7, is as follows: EPEVTQTPSHQVTQMGQEVILRCVPISNHLYFYWYRQILGQKVEFLVSFYNNEISEKSEIFDDQFSVERPDGSNFTLKIRSTKLEDSAMYFCASRTSGGFNEQYFGPGTRLTVT.

The rearrangement links TRBV10-3 to TRBJ2-7, with TRBD1 identical over 9 bases. The CDR3 sequence is 16 residues long. Per germline, CDR1 ENHRY and CDR2 SYGVKD. The trim removed 4 bases at V and 3 bases at J, leaving 10 bases unmatched. CDR3 nucleotide sequence: TGTGCCATCAGTGGCCTCCGGGACAGGGTCCACTACGAGCAGTACTTC. It codes for CAISGLRDRVHYEQYF.

The chain employs TRBV25-1 and TRBJ1-4; possibly TRBD1 for D (6 bases). CDR3 length: 12 amino acids. V was clipped by 8 bases and J by 5 bases, with 9 bases between them. Germline CDR1 and CDR2: MGHDK and SYGVNS. The CDR3 sequence: CASWGQNEKLFF. In DNA, the CDR3 is TGTGCCAGCTGGGGGCAGAATGAAAAACTGTTTTTT. Based on the CDR3 plus reference TRBV25-1 and TRBJ1-4, the full variable domain is EADIYQTPRYLVIGTGKKITLECSQTMGHDKMYWYQQDPGMELHLIHYSYGVNSTEKGDLSSESTVSRIRTEHFPLTLESARPSHTSQYLCASWGQNEKLFFGSGTQLSVL.

This chain uses TRBV14 with TRBJ1-2; unclear D gene. CDR1 and CDR2 from the germline V gene are SGHDN and FVKESK. V lost 1 base and J 3 bases, leaving 9 bases between the germline ends. The CDR3 has 14 residues. Here the CDR3 reads CASSQGRGYYGYTF. The CDR3, as DNA: TGTGCCAGCAGCCAAGGGAGAGGATACTATGGCTACACCTTC. The whole variable domain, remainder taken from reference TRBV14 and TRBJ1-2, is EAGVTQFPSHSVIEKGQTVTLRCDPISGHDNLYWYRRVMGKEIKFLLHFVKESKQDESGMPNNRFLAERTGGTYSTLKVQPAELEDSGVYFCASSQGRGYYGYTFGSGTRLTVV.

This rearrangement joins TRBV28 to TRBJ1-5; TRBD1 matches 10 bases. Looked up from germline, CDR1 is MDHEN and CDR2 is SYDVKM. With V trimmed by 6 bases and J by 5 bases, 7 bases remained unmatched. This CDR3 is 15 amino acids long. CDR3 sequence (DNA): TGTGCCAGCAGCCGGAAGACAGGGGGCTATCAGCCCCAGCATTTT. Protein sequence: CASSRKTGGYQPQHF. Combining the CDR3 with reference TRBV28 and TRBJ1-5 gives the whole variable domain DVKVTQSSRYLVKRTGEKVFLECVQDMDHENMFWYRQDPGLGLRLIYFSYDVKMKEKGDIPEGYSVSREKKERFSLILESASTNQTSMYLCASSRKTGGYQPQHFGDGTRLSIL.

The chain is built from TRBV19 and TRBJ2-5; 10 bases are shared with TRBD2. V shed 4 bases and J 0 bases; nucleotides not matched to a gene: 11. The germline V gene has CDR1 LNHDA and CDR2 SQIVND (reference sequence). This CDR3 comprises 18 residues. The CDR3 nucleotides are TGTGCCAGTAGTAAGGTTGTTGTAGCGGGAGGCCACCAAGAGACCCAGTACTTC. Translation: CASSKVVVAGGHQETQYF.

The V and J genes are TRBV30 and TRBJ1-2, with TRBD1 matching over 8 bases. Germline V gene sequence: CDR1 GTSNPN, CDR2 SVGIG (reference sequence). This CDR3 has 14 amino acids. Trimming took 1 base from V and 8 from J; bases not matched to a gene: 9. The CDR3 sequence is CAWSGLGQEIGYTF. CDR3 DNA sequence: TGTGCCTGGAGTGGGCTGGGACAGGAAATAGGCTACACCTTC.

This clone has only a few counts. This chain connects TRBV9 to TRBJ1-2, with 8 bases that match TRBD1. V was clipped by 3 bases and J by 1 base; unmatched bases: 11. The CDR3 contains 17 residues. Germline V gene sequence: CDR1 SGDLS, CDR2 YYNGEE. CDR3 in DNA: TGTGCCAGCAGCGCTCAGGGGGCTCTTCTGAGTAACTATGGCTACACCTTC. Its protein product is CASSAQGALLSNYGYTF.

By frequency in the sample, this clone is medium-sized. V is TRBV6-5 and J is TRBJ1-2; 7 bases fit TRBD1. Trimming cost V 6 bases and J 8 bases; bases outside gene matches: 9. The CDR3 has 13 residues. Looked up from germline, CDR1 is MNHEY and CDR2 is SVGAGI. The CDR3 loop reads CASRSDRAKGYTF. DNA for the CDR3: TGTGCCAGCAGATCAGACAGGGCTAAGGGCTACACCTTC.

The V gene is TRBV10-3, the J gene TRBJ2-2, with TRBD1 identical over 12 bases. The CDR3 extends over 14 amino acids. CDR1 and CDR2 from the germline V gene are ENHRY and SYGVKD. The trim removed 9 bases at V and 6 bases at J, leaving 5 bases unmatched. The CDR3 coding sequence is TGTGCCATGGCCGGGACAGGGGGCTCCGGGGAGCTGTTTTTT. Its protein is CAMAGTGGSGELFF.

By proportion, this clone is medium-sized (0.01 to 0.1%). The chain joins TRBV6-1 to TRBJ1-5; the D gene is possibly TRBD1 (5 bases). CDR3 length: 14 residues. Germline-derived CDR1 and CDR2 are MNHNS and SASEGT. The V gene lost 4 bases and the J gene lost 4 bases, with 11 bases spanning the gap. The CDR3 DNA follows: TGTGCCAGCAGTGGGGACTCAAGGAATCAGCCCCAGCATTTT. Amino acids: CASSGDSRNQPQHF.

The chain recombines TRBV7-6 with TRBJ2-2; D unclear. CDR1 and CDR2 (germline): SGHVS, FNYEAQ. Trimming removed 3 bases at V and 1 base at J, with 6 bases between. The CDR3 covers 14 residues. CDR3 amino acids: CASSFFWNTGELFF. The CDR3, as DNA: TGTGCCAGCAGCTTCTTCTGGAACACCGGGGAGCTGTTTTTT.

J is TRBJ2-7 and V is TRBV12-5, with 8 bases aligning to TRBD1. Germline V CDR1 and CDR2: LGHNT, FRNRAP. The V gene end was trimmed by 1 base and the J gene end by 3 bases; junction bases not matched to a gene: 2. The CDR3 runs 14 residues. CDR3 in DNA: TGTGCTAGTGGTTTGGAAACAGGGGGCTACGAGCAGTACTTC. Its protein is CASGLETGGYEQYF.

The rearrangement uses TRBV10-3 and TRBJ2-7, with D unclear. The length of the CDR3 is 12 residues. Germline CDR1 reads ENHRY; CDR2 reads SYGVKD. Trimming removed 3 bases from V and 7 bases from J, with 10 bases in between. The CDR3 loop reads CAISDGPGEQYF. CDR3 nucleotides: TGTGCCATCAGTGATGGACCCGGGGAGCAGTACTTC.

Relative to its sample, this clone is medium-sized. The chain joins TRBV29-1 to TRBJ1-2; 7 bases are a match to TRBD1. CDR3 length: 13 amino acids. V lost 5 bases to trimming and J lost 7 bases; unmatched junction nucleotides: 10. Per germline, CDR1 SQVTM and CDR2 ANQGSEA. The CDR3 region is CSVRFSDRVGYTF. The CDR3 region has the DNA TGCAGCGTTCGTTTTTCCGACAGGGTTGGCTACACCTTC. Based on the CDR3 plus reference TRBV29-1 and TRBJ1-2, the full variable domain is SAVISQKPSRDICQRGTSLTIQCQVDSQVTMMFWYRQQPGQSLTLIATANQGSEATYESGFVIDKFPISRPNLTFSTLTVSNMSPEDSSIYLCSVRFSDRVGYTFGSGTRLTVV.

CDR3 residues: CASSLETSRTYEQYF. The CDR3 region has the DNA TGTGCCAGCAGCTTAGAGACTAGCAGAACCTACGAGCAGTACTTC. The chain joins TRBV11-2 to TRBJ2-7; 7 nucleotides match TRBD2. This CDR3 is built from 15 residues. Germline trimming cut 0 bases from V and 2 bases from J; bases unmatched to any gene: 4. The germline V gene encodes CDR1 SGHAT and CDR2 FQNNGV.

The chain has TRBV2 and TRBJ2-7; weak D call: TRBD2 (6 bases). CDR3 length: 13 residues. The germline V and J ends were trimmed by 4 bases and 6 bases, with 13 bases remaining between them. Looked up from germline, CDR1 is SNHLY and CDR2 is FYNNEI. The CDR3 bases are TGTGCCAGCAGTGCCGAACTAGCTTTCGAGCAGTACTTC. Translated: CASSAELAFEQYF.

This clone rates as medium-sized (0.01 to 0.1%). J is TRBJ2-7 and V is TRBV18; D possibly corresponds to TRBD1 (6 bases). CDR1 and CDR2 from the germline V gene are KGHSH and LQKENI. The ends were cut back, 3 bases at V and 5 bases at J, with 14 bases in the middle. This CDR3 is built from 14 residues. The CDR3 bases are TGTGCCAGCTCACCGACGTCTCAGGGGAACGAGCAGTACTTC. It translates to CASSPTSQGNEQYF.